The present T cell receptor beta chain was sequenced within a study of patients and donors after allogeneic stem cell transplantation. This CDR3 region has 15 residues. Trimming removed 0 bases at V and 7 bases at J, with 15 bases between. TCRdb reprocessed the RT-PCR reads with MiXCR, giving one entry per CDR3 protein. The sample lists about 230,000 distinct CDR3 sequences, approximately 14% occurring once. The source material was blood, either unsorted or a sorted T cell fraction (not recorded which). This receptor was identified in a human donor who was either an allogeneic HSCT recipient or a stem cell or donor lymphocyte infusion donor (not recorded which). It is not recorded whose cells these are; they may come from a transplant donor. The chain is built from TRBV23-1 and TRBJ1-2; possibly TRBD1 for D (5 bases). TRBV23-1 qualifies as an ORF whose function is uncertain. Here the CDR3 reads CASSQSAAGSCGYTF. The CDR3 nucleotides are TGCGCCAGCAGTCAATCCGCGGCAGGGTCCTGTGGCTACACCTTC.